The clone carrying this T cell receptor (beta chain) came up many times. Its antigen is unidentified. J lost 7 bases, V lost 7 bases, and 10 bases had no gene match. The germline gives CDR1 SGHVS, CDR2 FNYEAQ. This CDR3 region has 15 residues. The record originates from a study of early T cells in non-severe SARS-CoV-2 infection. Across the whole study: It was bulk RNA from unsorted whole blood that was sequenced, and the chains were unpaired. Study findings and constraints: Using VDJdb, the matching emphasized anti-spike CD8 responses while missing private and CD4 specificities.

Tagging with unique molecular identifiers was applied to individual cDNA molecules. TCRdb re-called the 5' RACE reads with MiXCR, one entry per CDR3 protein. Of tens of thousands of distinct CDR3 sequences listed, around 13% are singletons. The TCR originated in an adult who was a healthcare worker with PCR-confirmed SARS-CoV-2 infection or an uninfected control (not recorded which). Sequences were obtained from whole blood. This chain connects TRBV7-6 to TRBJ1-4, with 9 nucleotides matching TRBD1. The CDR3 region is CASTPKQGAGEKLFF. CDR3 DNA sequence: TGTGCCAGCACCCCTAAACAGGGGGCCGGTGAAAAACTGTTTTTT.